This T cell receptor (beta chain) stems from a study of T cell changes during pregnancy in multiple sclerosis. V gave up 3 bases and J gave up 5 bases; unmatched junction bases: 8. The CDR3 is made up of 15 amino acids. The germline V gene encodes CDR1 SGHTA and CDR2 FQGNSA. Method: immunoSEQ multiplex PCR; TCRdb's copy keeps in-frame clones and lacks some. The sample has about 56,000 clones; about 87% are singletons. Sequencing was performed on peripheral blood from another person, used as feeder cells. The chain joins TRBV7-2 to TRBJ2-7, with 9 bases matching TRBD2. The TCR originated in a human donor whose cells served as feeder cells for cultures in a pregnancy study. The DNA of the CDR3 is TGTGCCAGCAGCTTCTTAGCGGGAGTGTTACACGAGCAGTACTTC. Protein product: CASSFLAGVLHEQYF.